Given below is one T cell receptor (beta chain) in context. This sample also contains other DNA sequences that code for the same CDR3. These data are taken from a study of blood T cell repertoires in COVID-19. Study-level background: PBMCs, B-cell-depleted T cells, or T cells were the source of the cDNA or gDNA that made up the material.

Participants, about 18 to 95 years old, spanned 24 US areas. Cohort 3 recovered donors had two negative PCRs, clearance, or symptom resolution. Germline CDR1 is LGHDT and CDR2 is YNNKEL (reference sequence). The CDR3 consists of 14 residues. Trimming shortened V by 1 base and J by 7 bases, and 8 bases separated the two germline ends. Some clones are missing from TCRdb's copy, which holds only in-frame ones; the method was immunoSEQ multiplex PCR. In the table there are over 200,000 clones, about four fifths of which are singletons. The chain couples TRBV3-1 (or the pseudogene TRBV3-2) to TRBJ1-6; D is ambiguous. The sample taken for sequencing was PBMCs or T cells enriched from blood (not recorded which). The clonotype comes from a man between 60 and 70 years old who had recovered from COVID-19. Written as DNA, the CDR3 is TGTGCCAGCAGCCAAGGCAGATCAAATTCACCCCTCCACTTT. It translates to CASSQGRSNSPLHF.